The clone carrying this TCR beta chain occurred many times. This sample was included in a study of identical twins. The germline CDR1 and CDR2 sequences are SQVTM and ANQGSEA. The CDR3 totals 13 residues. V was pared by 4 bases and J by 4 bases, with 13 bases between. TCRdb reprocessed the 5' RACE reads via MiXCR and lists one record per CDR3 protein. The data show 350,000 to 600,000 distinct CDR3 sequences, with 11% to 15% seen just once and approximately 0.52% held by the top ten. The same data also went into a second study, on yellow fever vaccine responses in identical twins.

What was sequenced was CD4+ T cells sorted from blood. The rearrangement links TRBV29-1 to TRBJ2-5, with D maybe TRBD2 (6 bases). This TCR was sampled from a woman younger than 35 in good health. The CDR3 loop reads CSVVLGTLETQYF. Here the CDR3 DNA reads TGCAGCGTTGTTTTAGGGACTTTAGAGACCCAGTACTTC. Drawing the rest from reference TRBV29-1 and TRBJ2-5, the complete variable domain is SAVISQKPSRDICQRGTSLTIQCQVDSQVTMMFWYRQQPGQSLTLIATANQGSEATYESGFVIDKFPISRPNLTFSTLTVSNMSPEDSSIYLCSVVLGTLETQYFGPGTRLLVL.